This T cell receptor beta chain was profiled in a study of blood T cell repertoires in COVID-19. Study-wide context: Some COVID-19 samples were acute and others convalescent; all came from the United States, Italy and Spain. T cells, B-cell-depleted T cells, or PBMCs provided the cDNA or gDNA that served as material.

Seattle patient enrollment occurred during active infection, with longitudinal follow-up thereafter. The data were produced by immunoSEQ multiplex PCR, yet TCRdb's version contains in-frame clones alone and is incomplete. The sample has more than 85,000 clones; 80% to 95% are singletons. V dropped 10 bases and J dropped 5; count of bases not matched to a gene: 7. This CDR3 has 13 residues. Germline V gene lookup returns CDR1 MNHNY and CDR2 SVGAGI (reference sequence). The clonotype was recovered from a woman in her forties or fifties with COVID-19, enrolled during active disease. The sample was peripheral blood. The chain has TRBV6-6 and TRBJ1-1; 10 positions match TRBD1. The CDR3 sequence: CATLGTGVTEAFF. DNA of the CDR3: TGTGCCACCTTAGGGACAGGGGTGACTGAAGCTTTCTTT.